This TCR beta chain was identified in a study of blood T cell repertoires in COVID-19. Looking at the study overall: There were acute and convalescent COVID-19 samples, and they came from the United States, Italy and Spain. From T cells, B-cell-depleted T cells, or PBMCs came the material, which was cDNA or gDNA.

This clone was recorded once. Source study methods: Amplification with reference gene primers provided the estimates of nucleated cell counts. Measured with immunoSEQ multiplex PCR; TCRdb has only the in-frame clones, and not every one. The DNA gave D and trimming, while V, J and clone size come from that table. The top ten clones hold under 45% of a sample with about 36,000 clones, around four fifths of them seen once. The CDR3 has 16 residues. V gave up 5 bases and J gave up 0 bases; unmatched junction bases: 9. Germline loops: CDR1 SGHRS, CDR2 YFSETQ. V gene TRBV5-1 combines with J gene TRBJ1-2; 8 bases are a match to TRBD1. This TCR was sampled from a human donor in a cohort sampled during active or convalescent COVID-19. The donor label of this sample is uncertain. Sequencing was done on a sample of peripheral blood. The CDR3 coding sequence is TGCGCCAGCAGGGGCGGCAGGGGGCAAGCTAACTATGGCTACACCTTC. It translates to CASRGGRGQANYGYTF.